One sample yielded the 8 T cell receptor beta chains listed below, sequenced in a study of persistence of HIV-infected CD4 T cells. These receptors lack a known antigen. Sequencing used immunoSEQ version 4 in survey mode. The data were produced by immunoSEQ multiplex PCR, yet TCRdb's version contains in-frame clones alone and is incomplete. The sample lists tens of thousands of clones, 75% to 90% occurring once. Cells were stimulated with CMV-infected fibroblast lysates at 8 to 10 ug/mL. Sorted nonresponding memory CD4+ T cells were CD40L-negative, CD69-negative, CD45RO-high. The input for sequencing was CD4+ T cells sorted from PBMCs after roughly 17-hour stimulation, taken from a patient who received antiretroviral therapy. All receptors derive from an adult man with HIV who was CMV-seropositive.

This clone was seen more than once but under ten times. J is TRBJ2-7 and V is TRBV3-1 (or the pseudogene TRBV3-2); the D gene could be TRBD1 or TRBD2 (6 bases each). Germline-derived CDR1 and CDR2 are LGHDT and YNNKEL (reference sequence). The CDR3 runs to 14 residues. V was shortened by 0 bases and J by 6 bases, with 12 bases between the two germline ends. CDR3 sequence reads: CASSQERGVREQYF. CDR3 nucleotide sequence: TGTGCCAGCAGCCAAGAGAGGGGGGTACGCGAGCAGTACTTC.

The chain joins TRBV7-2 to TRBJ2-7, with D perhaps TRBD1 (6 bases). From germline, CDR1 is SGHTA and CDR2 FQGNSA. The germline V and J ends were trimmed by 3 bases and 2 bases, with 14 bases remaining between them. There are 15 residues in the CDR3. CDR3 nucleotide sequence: TGTGCCAGCAGCTTCCTTTGGGACACGGCCTACGAGCAGTACTTC. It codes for CASSFLWDTAYEQYF.

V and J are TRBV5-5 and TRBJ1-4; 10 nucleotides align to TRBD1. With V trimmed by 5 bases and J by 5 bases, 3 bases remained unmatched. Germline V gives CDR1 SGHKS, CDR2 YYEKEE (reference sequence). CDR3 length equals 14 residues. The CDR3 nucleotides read TGTGCCAGCAGGCCGGACAGGGGGAATGAAAAACTGTTTTTT. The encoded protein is CASRPDRGNEKLFF.

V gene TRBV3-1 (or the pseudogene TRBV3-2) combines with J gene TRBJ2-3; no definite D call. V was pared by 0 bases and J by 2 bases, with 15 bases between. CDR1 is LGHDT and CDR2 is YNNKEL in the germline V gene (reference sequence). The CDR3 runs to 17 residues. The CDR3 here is CASSQDLSGPYTDTQYF. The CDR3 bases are TGTGCCAGCAGCCAAGATTTGAGTGGTCCCTACACAGATACGCAGTATTTT.

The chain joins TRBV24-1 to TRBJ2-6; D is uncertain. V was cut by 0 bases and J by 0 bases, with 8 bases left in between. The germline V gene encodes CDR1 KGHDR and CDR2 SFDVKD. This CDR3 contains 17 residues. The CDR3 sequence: CATSDLSGSSGANVLTF. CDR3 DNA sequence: TGTGCCACCAGTGATTTGTCCGGCAGCTCTGGGGCCAACGTCCTGACTTTC.

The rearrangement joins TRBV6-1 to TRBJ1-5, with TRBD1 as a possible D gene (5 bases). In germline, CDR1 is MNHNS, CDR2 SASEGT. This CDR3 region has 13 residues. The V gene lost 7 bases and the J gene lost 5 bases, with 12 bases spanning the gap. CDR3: CASISGGDQPQHF. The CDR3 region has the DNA TGTGCCAGCATATCTGGGGGGGATCAGCCCCAGCATTTT.

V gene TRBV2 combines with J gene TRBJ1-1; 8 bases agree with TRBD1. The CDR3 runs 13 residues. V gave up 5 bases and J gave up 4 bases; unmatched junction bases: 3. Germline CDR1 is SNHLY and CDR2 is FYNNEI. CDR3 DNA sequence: TGTGCCAGCAGTTTCCAGGGGGCCACTGAAGCTTTCTTT. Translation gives CASSFQGATEAFF.

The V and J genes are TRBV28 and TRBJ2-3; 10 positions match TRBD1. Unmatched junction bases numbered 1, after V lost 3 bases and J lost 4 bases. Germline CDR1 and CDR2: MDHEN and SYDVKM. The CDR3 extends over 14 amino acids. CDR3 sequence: CASSFGQGADTQYF. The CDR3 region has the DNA TGTGCCAGCAGTTTTGGACAGGGGGCAGATACGCAGTATTTT.